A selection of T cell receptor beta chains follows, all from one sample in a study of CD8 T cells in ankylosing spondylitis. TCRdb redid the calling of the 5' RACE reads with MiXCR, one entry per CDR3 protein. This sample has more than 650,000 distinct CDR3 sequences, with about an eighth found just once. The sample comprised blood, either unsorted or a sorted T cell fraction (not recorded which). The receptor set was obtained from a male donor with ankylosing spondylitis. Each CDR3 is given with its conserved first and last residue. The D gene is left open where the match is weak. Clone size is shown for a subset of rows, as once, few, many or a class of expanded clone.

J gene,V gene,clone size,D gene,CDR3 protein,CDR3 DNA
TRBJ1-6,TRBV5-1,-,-,CASSTKDSLVSPLHF,TGCGCCAGCAGCACGAAAGACAGCCTCGTCTCACCCCTCCACTTT
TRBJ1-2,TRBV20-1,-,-,CSAGSGDYGYTF,TGCAGTGCTGGTTCGGGGGACTACGGCTACACCTTC
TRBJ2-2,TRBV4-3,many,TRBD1,CASRRTGTLGGELFF,TGCGCCAGCAGAAGGACAGGGACCTTAGGCGGGGAGCTGTTTTTT
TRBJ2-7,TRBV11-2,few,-,CASSLGWAAYEQYF,TGTGCCAGCAGCTTAGGCTGGGCCGCCTACGAGCAGTACTTC
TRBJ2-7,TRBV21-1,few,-,CASSWQNPVFYEQYF,TGTGCCAGCAGCTGGCAGAATCCTGTGTTCTACGAGCAGTACTTC
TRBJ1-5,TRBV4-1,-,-,CASSPGLYSNQPQHF,TGCGCCAGCAGCCCGGGGCTTTATAGCAATCAGCCCCAGCATTTT
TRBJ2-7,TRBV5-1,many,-,CASSLVDGYEQYF,TGCGCCAGCAGCTTGGTAGATGGATACGAGCAGTACTTC
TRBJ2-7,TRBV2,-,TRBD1,CASSLDRVEQYF,TGTGCCAGCAGCCTTGACAGGGTCGAGCAGTACTTC
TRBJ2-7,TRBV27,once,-,CAGSFWGRLNNYEQYF,TGTGCCGGCAGTTTTTGGGGACGCCTTAATAACTACGAGCAGTACTTC
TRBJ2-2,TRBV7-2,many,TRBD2,CASSWTSDTGELFF,TGTGCCAGCAGCTGGACTAGCGACACCGGGGAGCTGTTTTTT
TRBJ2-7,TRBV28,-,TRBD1,CASRATGGRYEQYF,TGTGCCAGCAGGGCGACAGGGGGACGCTACGAGCAGTACTTC
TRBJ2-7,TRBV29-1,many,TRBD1,CSVGGTGWYEQYF,TGCAGCGTTGGAGGGACAGGGTGGTACGAGCAGTACTTC
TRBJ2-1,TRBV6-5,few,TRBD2,CASSWGRAAYNEQFF,TGTGCCAGCAGTTGGGGGAGGGCCGCCTACAATGAGCAGTTCTTC
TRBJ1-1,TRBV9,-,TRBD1,CASSRRDREDTEAFF,TGTGCCAGCAGCCGAAGGGACAGGGAGGACACTGAAGCTTTCTTT
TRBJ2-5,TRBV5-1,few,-,CASSPGSGGETQYF,TGCGCCAGCAGCCCTGGATCTGGGGGGGAGACCCAGTACTTC
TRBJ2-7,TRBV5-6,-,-,CASSLSRYSYEQYF,TGTGCCAGCAGCTTGTCCAGATACTCCTACGAGCAGTACTTC
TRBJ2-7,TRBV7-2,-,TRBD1,CASSPGTGVLEQYF,TGTGCCAGCAGCCCGGGGACAGGGGTCCTCGAGCAGTACTTC
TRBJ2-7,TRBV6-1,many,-,CASSRGPDSYEQYF,TGTGCCAGCAGCCGAGGCCCTGACTCCTACGAGCAGTACTTC
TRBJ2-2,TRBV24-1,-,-,CATSDLYTENTGELFF,TGTGCCACCAGTGATTTGTATACCGAGAACACCGGGGAGCTGTTTTTT
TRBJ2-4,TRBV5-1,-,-,CASSGGVAKNIQYF,TGCGCCAGCAGCGGAGGTGTAGCCAAAAACATTCAGTACTTC